This passage covers 23 T cell receptor beta chains from one sample sequenced in a study of T cell changes during pregnancy in multiple sclerosis (dated by TCRdb to the late 2010s). Library preparation employed the immunoSEQ multiplex PCR assay. In its TCRdb copy, this immuneACCESS table keeps in-frame sequences only and misses some clones. Where compared with another copy, unresolved V genes explain less than half of these, and the others have no known cause. In all, the sample holds about 46,000 clones, and more than 85% of those were seen once. About 8.1% of the sample is in the top ten clones. The input for sequencing was CD8+ T cells from peripheral blood mononuclear cells, taken after pregnancy. These TCRs come from a female donor with multiple sclerosis, enrolled in a pregnancy study.

The genes are TRBV11-2 and TRBJ2-3; 9 bases map to TRBD1. The CDR3 is made up of 17 amino acids. With V trimmed by 1 base and J by 2 bases, 7 bases remained unmatched. Germline V gene data show CDR1 as SGHAT and CDR2 as FQNNGV. The CDR3 bases are TGTGCCAGCAGCTTAGTGCGGACAGGGGCTTCCACAGATACGCAGTATTTT. It is translated as CASSLVRTGASTDTQYF.

Only one count was recorded for this clone. CDR3 loop: CASSQDWVAGVPEQFF. The CDR3 DNA reads as TGCGCCAGCAGCCAAGATTGGGTAGCGGGGGTTCCTGAGCAGTTCTTC. The chain employs TRBV4-3 and TRBJ2-1; 9 bases align to TRBD2. The germline CDR1 and CDR2 sequences are LGHNA and YSLEER. J was trimmed by 9 bases and V by 0 bases; bases with no gene match: 9. The CDR3 length is 16 residues.

This chain connects TRBV5-1 to TRBJ2-7; 7 nucleotides align to TRBD1. Germline V lookup: CDR1 SGHRS, CDR2 YFSETQ. J was trimmed by 2 bases and V by 5 bases; bases with no gene match: 7. The CDR3 sequence is 14 residues long. CDR3 nucleotides: TGCGCCAGCAGAGACGGGACAGCTGCCTACGAGCAGTACTTC. As protein: CASRDGTAAYEQYF.

CDR3 in DNA: TGTGCCAGCAGCTTATCAGGGGGACCGGTGGAGACCCAGTACTTC. Its protein product is CASSLSGGPVETQYF. The chain uses TRBV7-9 and TRBJ2-5; TRBD1 agrees at 7 bases. The CDR3 extends over 15 amino acids. Trimming at V came to 2 bases and at J to 5 bases, leaving 8 bases not matched to a gene. Per germline, CDR1 SEHNR and CDR2 FQNEAQ (reference sequence).

The rearrangement uses TRBV9 and TRBJ2-1; D gene ambiguous. Trimming cost V 0 bases and J 8 bases, with 9 bases left between them. CDR1 and CDR2 (germline): SGDLS, YYNGEE. This CDR3 spans 13 amino acids. The CDR3 sequence is CASSVVPRDEQFF. The CDR3 bases are TGTGCCAGCAGCGTAGTTCCTCGGGATGAGCAGTTCTTC.

This rearrangement joins TRBV5-6 to TRBJ2-1, with 13 positions matching TRBD2. V dropped 6 bases and J dropped 8; count of bases not matched to a gene: 17. The CDR3 is made up of 18 amino acids. Germline loops: CDR1 SGHDT, CDR2 YYEEEE. Written as DNA, the CDR3 is TGTGCCAGCATCTTAACTAGCGGGGGGGTTCTGGGTGGGGATGAGCAGTTCTTC. Protein sequence: CASILTSGGVLGGDEQFF.

This rearrangement joins TRBV5-6 to TRBJ2-7; 7 bases align to TRBD1. CDR3 length: 14 amino acids. Germline V gene data show CDR1 as SGHDT and CDR2 as YYEEEE. With 2 bases clipped from V and 3 bases from J, the junction kept 5 bases outside the gene matches. CDR3 DNA: TGTGCCAGCAGCTTAGGGAACAGGGGCTACGAGCAGTACTTC. As protein: CASSLGNRGYEQYF.

This chain links TRBV27 with TRBJ2-3; 7 nucleotides line up with TRBD2. The CDR3 consists of 18 residues. Germline CDR1 MNHEY, CDR2 SMNVEV (reference sequence). Trimming removed 3 bases from V and 2 bases from J; junction bases left unmatched: 14. CDR3 sequence (DNA): TGTGCCAGCAGTTTGAAGTGGGACTACCTTTCAGTCACAGATACGCAGTATTTT. Encoded protein: CASSLKWDYLSVTDTQYF.

The CDR3 DNA reads as TGTGCCAGCAGTTATACAGGGGGCGCTTACAATGAGCAGTTCTTC. It specifies CASSYTGGAYNEQFF. The chain combines TRBV27 with TRBJ2-1; 9 bases match TRBD1. CDR1 MNHEY and CDR2 SMNVEV come from the germline V gene (reference sequence). Unmatched junction bases numbered 5, after V lost 4 bases and J lost 4 bases. The CDR3 covers 15 residues.

This chain connects TRBV7-2 to TRBJ2-3; 9 bases fit TRBD2. The CDR3 is 16 residues long. The germline CDR1 and CDR2 sequences are SGHTA and FQGNSA. J lost 2 bases, V lost 5 bases, and 8 bases had no gene match. CDR3 in amino acids: CASSRWAGGYTDTQYF. CDR3 nucleotides: TGTGCCAGCAGCCGCTGGGCGGGGGGGTACACAGATACGCAGTATTTT.

The chain is built from TRBV5-6 and TRBJ2-1; weak D call: TRBD1 (6 bases). The germline V gene has CDR1 SGHDT and CDR2 YYEEEE. V was trimmed by 0 bases and J by 6 bases, leaving 10 bases between them. The CDR3 is 14 residues long. The CDR3 is CASSLDAGANEQFF. Written as DNA, the CDR3 is TGTGCCAGCAGCTTGGATGCAGGGGCCAATGAGCAGTTCTTC. Together with reference TRBV5-6 and TRBJ2-1, the CDR3 gives the full variable domain: DAGVTQSPTHLIKTRGQQVTLRCSPKSGHDTVSWYQQALGQGPQFIFQYYEEEERQRGNFPDRFSGHQFPNYSSELNVNALLLGDSALYLCASSLDAGANEQFFGPGTRLTVL.

This clone was seen just once. The chain has TRBV2 and TRBJ1-2; 7 bases agree with TRBD1. With V trimmed by 8 bases and J by 3 bases, 3 bases remained unmatched. This CDR3 contains 12 residues. The V gene's germline CDR1 is SNHLY and CDR2 FYNNEI. CDR3 sequence: CASLGTDYGYTF. CDR3 in DNA: TGTGCCAGCCTTGGGACAGACTATGGCTACACCTTC. Supplemented by reference TRBV2 and TRBJ1-2, the full variable domain reads EPEVTQTPSHQVTQMGQEVILRCVPISNHLYFYWYRQILGQKVEFLVSFYNNEISEKSEIFDDQFSVERPDGSNFTLKIRSTKLEDSAMYFCASLGTDYGYTFGSGTRLTVV.

The gene calls are TRBV27 and TRBJ1-5; D is uncertain. Germline CDR1 MNHEY, CDR2 SMNVEV (reference sequence). Trimming cost V 2 bases and J 2 bases, with 7 bases left between them. The CDR3 has 14 residues. CDR3 residues: CASSLSSGNQPQHF. For the CDR3, the DNA is TGTGCCAGCAGTTTAAGTAGTGGCAATCAGCCCCAGCATTTT.

This rearrangement joins TRBV5-4 to TRBJ2-3; TRBD1 is a possible D gene (6 bases). Germline V lookup: CDR1 SGHNT, CDR2 YYREEE (reference sequence). The CDR3 contains 15 residues. With 3 bases removed from V and 0 bases from J, the gap between germline ends came to 11 bases. CDR3 in amino acids: CASSYTGTSTDTQYF. CDR3 nucleotide sequence: TGTGCCAGCAGCTATACAGGGACCAGCACAGATACGCAGTATTTT.

The rearrangement uses TRBV7-3 and TRBJ2-2; 12 nucleotides agree with TRBD2. The CDR3 contains 23 residues. J lost 0 bases, V lost 1 base, and 18 bases had no gene match. Germline V gives CDR1 SGHTA, CDR2 FQGTGA. The CDR3: CASSLKGPPGLAGLLPNTGELFF. In DNA, the CDR3 is TGTGCCAGCAGCTTAAAGGGGCCCCCGGGACTAGCGGGCCTTCTACCGAACACCGGGGAGCTGTTTTTT.

This clone was detected only once. Germline is not matched at one junction end, which may reflect a read error. The rearrangement uses TRBV19 and TRBJ2-5, with D possibly matching TRBD2 (6 bases). This CDR3 has 15 residues. Germline values: CDR1 LNHDA, CDR2 SQIVND (reference sequence). DNA for the CDR3: TGTGTCAGTAGTCACCCGGAGGGGTACCAAGAGACCCAGTACTTC. Translating gives CVSSHPEGYQETQYF.

The chain recombines TRBV2 with TRBJ2-3; tentatively, D is TRBD1 (6 bases). The CDR3 spans 14 residues. Trimming shortened V by 5 bases and J by 2 bases, and 11 bases separated the two germline ends. Germline loops: CDR1 SNHLY, CDR2 FYNNEI. The CDR3 reads CASSWTENTDTQYF. CDR3 in DNA: TGTGCCAGCAGTTGGACAGAAAACACAGATACGCAGTATTTT.

This sequence joins TRBV19 and TRBJ1-3; 8 bases align to TRBD1. Trimming removed 5 bases from V and 0 bases from J; junction bases left unmatched: 9. The CDR3 length is 17 residues. In germline, CDR1 is LNHDA, CDR2 SQIVND (reference sequence). In nucleotides, the CDR3 is TGTGCCAGTAGTCCCGGGACAGGAATCCACTCTGGAAACACCATATATTTT. Its protein is CASSPGTGIHSGNTIYF. The full variable domain, with the rest looked up from reference TRBV19 and TRBJ1-3, is DGGITQSPKYLFRKEGQNVTLSCEQNLNHDAMYWYRQDPGQGLRLIYYSQIVNDFQKGDIAEGYSVSREKKESFPLTVTSAQKNPTAFYLCASSPGTGIHSGNTIYFGEGSWLTVV.

This clone was recorded once. V gene TRBV6-5 combines with J gene TRBJ1-1; 9 bases agree with TRBD1. The CDR3 totals 15 residues. V was clipped by 0 bases and J by 5 bases; unmatched bases: 4. Germline CDR1 and CDR2: MNHEY and SVGAGI. Written as DNA, the CDR3 is TGTGCCAGCAGTTACTCGGACAGGGGTGGAACTGAAGCTTTCTTT. Residues: CASSYSDRGGTEAFF.

The rearrangement uses TRBV10-2 and TRBJ2-1; TRBD1 matches 9 bases. After removal of 6 bases from V and 7 bases from J, the junction contained 4 bases not matched to a gene. The CDR3 is made up of 13 amino acids. CDR1 WSHSY and CDR2 SAAADI come from the germline V gene. The CDR3 is CASSLTGGNEQFF. DNA for the CDR3: TGCGCCAGCAGCCTGACAGGGGGGAATGAGCAGTTCTTC.

The chain employs TRBV10-1 and TRBJ2-7, with 10 bases lining up with TRBD1. This CDR3 is 16 amino acids long. From germline, CDR1 is WNHNN and CDR2 SYGVQD (reference sequence). V lost 1 base to trimming and J lost 4 bases; unmatched junction nucleotides: 7. The CDR3 coding sequence is TGCGCCAGCAGTGAGTGTGACAGGGGGCGACTATACGAGCAGTACTTC. Protein product: CASSECDRGRLYEQYF.

This chain uses TRBV29-1 with TRBJ1-2; the match to TRBD1 covers 7 bases. The J segment lost 0 bases and the V segment lost 7 bases, leaving 14 bases of the junction unmatched. CDR3 length equals 16 residues. Per germline, CDR1 SQVTM and CDR2 ANQGSEA. DNA of the CDR3: TGCAGCGCAAAAAGGGGGCTCGTCACAGCTAACTATGGCTACACCTTC. As protein: CSAKRGLVTANYGYTF.

This clone was observed once. The chain carries TRBV27 and TRBJ2-1; D might be TRBD2 (6 bases). This CDR3 is 15 amino acids long. V lost 2 bases to trimming and J lost 6 bases, with 14 bases between them. Germline V lookup: CDR1 MNHEY, CDR2 SMNVEV (reference sequence). The CDR3 DNA is TGTGCCAGCAGTTTAGGGGCGGGACCAAGCAATGAGCAGTTCTTC. This encodes CASSLGAGPSNEQFF.